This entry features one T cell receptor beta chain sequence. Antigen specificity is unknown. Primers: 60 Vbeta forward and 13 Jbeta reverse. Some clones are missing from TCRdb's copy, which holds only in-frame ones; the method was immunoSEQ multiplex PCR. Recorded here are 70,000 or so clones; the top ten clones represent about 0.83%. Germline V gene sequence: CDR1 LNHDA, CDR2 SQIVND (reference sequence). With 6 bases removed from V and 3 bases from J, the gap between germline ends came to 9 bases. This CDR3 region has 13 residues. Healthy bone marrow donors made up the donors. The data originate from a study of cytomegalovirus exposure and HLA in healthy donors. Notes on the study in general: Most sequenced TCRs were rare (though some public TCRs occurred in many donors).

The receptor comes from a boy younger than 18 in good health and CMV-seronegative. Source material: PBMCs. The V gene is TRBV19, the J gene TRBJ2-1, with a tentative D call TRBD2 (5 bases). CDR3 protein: CASSPRGYNEQFF. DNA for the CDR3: TGTGCCAGTAGCCCCCGGGGCTACAATGAGCAGTTCTTC.